The 2 T cell receptor beta chains below come from one sample, sequenced in a study of T cells in Graves' hyperthyroidism and ophthalmopathy. Amplification yielded TCR beta CDR3 regions, with RNA transcripts as the source. Primed by the HTBI set, a first-round RT-PCR was run on the TCR CDR3. TCRdb called the multiplex PCR reads again in MiXCR, with one record for every CDR3 protein. The data hold hundreds of thousands of distinct CDR3 sequences, with under 15% observed a single time. The sample taken for sequencing was blood. The receptors derive from a young woman with Graves' hyperthyroidism.

This clonotype came up many times. The chain carries TRBV18 and TRBJ1-1, with D perhaps TRBD1 (6 bases). The V end was cut by 4 bases, the J end by 5 bases, with 11 bases between. In germline, CDR1 is KGHSH, CDR2 LQKENI. CDR3 length: 13 residues. The chain's CDR3 is CASSQGERTEAFF. The CDR3, as DNA: TGTGCCAGCTCACAGGGGGAGAGAACTGAAGCTTTCTTT. Filled out from reference TRBV18 and TRBJ1-1, the complete variable domain reads NAGVMQNPRHLVRRRGQEARLRCSPMKGHSHVYWYRQLPEEGLKFMVYLQKENIIDESGMPKERFSAEFPKEGPSILRIQQVVRGDSAAYFCASSQGERTEAFFGQGTRLTVV.

The V call is TRBV6-1, the J call TRBJ2-7; tentative D call: TRBD1 (5 bases). Per the germline V gene, CDR1 is MNHNS and CDR2 is SASEGT. The CDR3 spans 13 residues. V was pared by 5 bases and J by 5 bases, with 13 bases between. The CDR3 bases are TGTGCCAGCAGTAGAGGACACGCCGACGAGCAGTACTTC. Protein sequence: CASSRGHADEQYF.